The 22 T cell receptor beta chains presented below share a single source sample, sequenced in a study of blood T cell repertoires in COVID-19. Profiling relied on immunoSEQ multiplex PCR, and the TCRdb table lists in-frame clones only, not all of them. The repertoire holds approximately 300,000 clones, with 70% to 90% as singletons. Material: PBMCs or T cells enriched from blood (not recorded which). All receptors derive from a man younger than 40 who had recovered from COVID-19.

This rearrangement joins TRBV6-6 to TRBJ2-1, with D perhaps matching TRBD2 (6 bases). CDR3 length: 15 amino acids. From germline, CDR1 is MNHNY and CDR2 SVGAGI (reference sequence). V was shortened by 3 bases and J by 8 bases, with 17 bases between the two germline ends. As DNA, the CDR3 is TGTGCCAGCAGTTATCCCGCGGGACGTGGAGATGAGCAGTTCTTC. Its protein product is CASSYPAGRGDEQFF.

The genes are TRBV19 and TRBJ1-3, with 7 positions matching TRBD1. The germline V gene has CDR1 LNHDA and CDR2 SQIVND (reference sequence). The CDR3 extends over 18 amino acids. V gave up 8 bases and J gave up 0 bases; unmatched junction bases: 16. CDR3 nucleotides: TGTGCCAGTGGACGAGTTGGTAAAGGGGGCTCCTCTGGAAACACCATATATTTT. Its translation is CASGRVGKGGSSGNTIYF.

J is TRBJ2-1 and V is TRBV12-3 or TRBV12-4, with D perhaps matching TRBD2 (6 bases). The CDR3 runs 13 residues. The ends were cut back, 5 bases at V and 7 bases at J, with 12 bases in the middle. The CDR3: CASSPNSGNEQFF. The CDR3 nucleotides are TGTGCCAGCAGTCCCAATAGCGGTAATGAGCAGTTCTTC.

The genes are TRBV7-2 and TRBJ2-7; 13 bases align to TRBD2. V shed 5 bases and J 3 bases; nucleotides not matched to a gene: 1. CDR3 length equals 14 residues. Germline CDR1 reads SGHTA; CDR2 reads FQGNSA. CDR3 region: CASSGTSGNYEQYF. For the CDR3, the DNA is TGTGCCAGCAGCGGGACTAGCGGGAACTACGAGCAGTACTTC.

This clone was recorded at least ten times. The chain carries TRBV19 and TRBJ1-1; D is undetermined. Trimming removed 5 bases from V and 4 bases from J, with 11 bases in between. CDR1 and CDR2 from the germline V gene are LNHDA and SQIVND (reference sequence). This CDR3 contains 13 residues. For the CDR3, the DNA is TGTGCCAGTAGTTTCCAGGTGAGCACTGAAGCTTTCTTT. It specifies CASSFQVSTEAFF.

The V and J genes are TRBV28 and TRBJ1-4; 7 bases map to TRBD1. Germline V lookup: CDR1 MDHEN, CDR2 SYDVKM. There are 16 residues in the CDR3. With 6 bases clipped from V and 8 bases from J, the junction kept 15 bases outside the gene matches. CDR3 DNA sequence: TGTGCCAGCAGCAGACCGTCGGGACAGCCGGGGGAAAAACTGTTTTTT. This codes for CASSRPSGQPGEKLFF.

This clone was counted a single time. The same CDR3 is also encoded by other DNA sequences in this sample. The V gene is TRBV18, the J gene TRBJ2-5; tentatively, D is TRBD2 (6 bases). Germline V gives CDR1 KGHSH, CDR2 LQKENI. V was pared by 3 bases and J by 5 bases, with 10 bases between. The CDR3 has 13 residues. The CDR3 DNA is TGTGCCAGCTCACCGCAACGGGGGGAGACCCAGTACTTC. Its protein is CASSPQRGETQYF.

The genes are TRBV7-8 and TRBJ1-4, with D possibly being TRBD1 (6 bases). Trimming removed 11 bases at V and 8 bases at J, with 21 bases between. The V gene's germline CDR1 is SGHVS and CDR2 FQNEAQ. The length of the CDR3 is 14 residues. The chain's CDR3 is CAGSIGGLGEKLFF. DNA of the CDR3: TGTGCCGGAAGTATCGGGGGGCTGGGAGAAAAACTGTTTTTT.

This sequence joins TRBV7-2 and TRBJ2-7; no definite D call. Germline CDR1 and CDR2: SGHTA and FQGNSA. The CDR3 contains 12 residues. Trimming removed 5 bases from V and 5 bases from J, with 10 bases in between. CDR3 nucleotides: TGTGCCAGCAGCCAGTCCCGGGACGAGCAGTACTTC. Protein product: CASSQSRDEQYF.

CDR3 bases: TGTGCCAGCAGTTATCTTTCACAGGGAGAGCGCAATGAGCAGTTCTTC. Translation: CASSYLSQGERNEQFF. The chain is built from TRBV6-5 and TRBJ2-1; possibly TRBD1 for D (6 bases). V gave up 3 bases and J gave up 6 bases, with 18 bases separating them. The CDR3 is 16 amino acids. Germline CDR1 MNHEY, CDR2 SVGAGI.

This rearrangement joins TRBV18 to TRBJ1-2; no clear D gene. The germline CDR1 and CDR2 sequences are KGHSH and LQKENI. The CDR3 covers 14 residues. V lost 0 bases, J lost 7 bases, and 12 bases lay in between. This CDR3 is CASSPPAQRGGYTF. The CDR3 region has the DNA TGTGCCAGCTCACCACCCGCCCAGAGAGGTGGCTACACCTTC.

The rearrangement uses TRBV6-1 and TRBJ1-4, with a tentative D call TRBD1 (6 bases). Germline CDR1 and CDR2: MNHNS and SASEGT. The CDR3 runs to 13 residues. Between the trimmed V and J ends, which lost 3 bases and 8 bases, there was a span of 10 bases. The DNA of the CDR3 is TGTGCCAGCAGTGACCAGGGGAACGAAAAACTGTTTTTT. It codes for CASSDQGNEKLFF.

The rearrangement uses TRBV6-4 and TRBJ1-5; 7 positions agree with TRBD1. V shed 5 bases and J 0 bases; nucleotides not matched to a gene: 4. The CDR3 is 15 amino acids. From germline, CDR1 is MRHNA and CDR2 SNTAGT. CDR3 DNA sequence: TGTGCCAGCAGTAGGCAGGGGGGTAGCAATCAGCCCCAGCATTTT. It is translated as CASSRQGGSNQPQHF.

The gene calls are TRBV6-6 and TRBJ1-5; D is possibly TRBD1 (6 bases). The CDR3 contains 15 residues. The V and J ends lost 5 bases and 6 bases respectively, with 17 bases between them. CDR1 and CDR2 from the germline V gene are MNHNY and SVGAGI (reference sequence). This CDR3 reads CASSKGPQGGQPQHF. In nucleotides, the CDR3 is TGTGCCAGCAGTAAGGGACCCCAAGGGGGTCAGCCCCAGCATTTT.

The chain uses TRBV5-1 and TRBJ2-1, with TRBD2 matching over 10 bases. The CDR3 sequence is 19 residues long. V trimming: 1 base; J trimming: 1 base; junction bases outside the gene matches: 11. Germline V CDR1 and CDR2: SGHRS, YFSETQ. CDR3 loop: CASSLLSLAGVRSYNEQFF. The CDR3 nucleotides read TGCGCCAGCAGCTTGTTATCGCTAGCGGGAGTTAGGTCCTACAATGAGCAGTTCTTC.

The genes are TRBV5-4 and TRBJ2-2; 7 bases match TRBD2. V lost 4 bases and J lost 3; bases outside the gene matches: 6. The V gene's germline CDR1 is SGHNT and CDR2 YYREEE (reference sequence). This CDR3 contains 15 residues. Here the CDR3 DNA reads TGTGCCAGCAGCATTGGGGGGGACTACACCGGGGAGCTGTTTTTT. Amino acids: CASSIGGDYTGELFF.

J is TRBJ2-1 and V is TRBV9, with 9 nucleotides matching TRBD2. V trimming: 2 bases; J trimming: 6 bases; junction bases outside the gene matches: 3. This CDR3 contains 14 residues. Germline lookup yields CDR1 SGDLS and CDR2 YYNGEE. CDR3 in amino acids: CASSVSGGTNEQFF. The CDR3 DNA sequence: TGTGCCAGCAGCGTTAGCGGGGGTACCAATGAGCAGTTCTTC.

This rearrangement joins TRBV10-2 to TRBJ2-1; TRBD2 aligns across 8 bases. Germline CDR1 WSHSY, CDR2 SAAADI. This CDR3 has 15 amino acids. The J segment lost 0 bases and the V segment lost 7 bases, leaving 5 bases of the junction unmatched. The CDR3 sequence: CASKIAGTSYNEQFF. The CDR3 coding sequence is TGCGCCAGCAAGATAGCGGGGACCTCCTACAATGAGCAGTTCTTC.

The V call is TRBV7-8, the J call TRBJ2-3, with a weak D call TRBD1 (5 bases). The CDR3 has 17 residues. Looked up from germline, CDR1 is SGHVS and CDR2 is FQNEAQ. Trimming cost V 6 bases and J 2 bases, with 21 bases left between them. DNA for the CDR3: TGTGCCAGCAGTATTGTTCCAGGGCACATCCTCACAGATACGCAGTATTTT. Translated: CASSIVPGHILTDTQYF. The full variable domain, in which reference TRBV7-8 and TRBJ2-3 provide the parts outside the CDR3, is GAGVSQSPRYKVAKRGQDVALRCDPISGHVSLFWYQQALGQGPEFLTYFQNEAQLDKSGLPSDRFFAERPEGSVSTLKIQRTQQEDSAVYLCASSIVPGHILTDTQYFGPGTRLTVL.

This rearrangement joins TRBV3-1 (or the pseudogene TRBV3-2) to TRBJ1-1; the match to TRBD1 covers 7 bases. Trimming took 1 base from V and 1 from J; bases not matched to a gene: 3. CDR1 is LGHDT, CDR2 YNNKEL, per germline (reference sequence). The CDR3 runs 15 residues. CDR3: CASSQGGQTNTEAFF. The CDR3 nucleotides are TGTGCCAGCAGCCAAGGGGGACAGACGAACACTGAAGCTTTCTTT.

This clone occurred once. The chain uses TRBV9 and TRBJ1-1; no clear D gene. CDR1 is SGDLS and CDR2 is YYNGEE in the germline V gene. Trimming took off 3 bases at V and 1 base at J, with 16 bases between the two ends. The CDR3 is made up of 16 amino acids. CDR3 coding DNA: TGTGCCAGCAGCGCGACCCCCGCGGTAAGGAACACTGAAGCTTTCTTT. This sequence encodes CASSATPAVRNTEAFF.

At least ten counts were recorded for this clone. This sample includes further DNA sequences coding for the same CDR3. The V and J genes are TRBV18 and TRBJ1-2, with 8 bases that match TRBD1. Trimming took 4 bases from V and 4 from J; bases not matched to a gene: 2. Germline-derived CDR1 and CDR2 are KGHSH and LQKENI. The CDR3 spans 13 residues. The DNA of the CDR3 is TGTGCCAGCTCACTGGGACAGGCCTATGGCTACACCTTC. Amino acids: CASSLGQAYGYTF.